The 26 T cell receptor beta chains given below trace back to one sample, sequenced in a study of cytomegalovirus exposure and HLA in healthy donors. Sequenced by immunoSEQ multiplex PCR; TCRdb stores in-frame clones only, minus some. The sample has around 350,000 clones; roughly 88% are singletons. The sequenced material came from PBMCs. The receptors originated from a woman aged 18-30 years in good health and CMV-seronegative.

The V gene is TRBV27, the J gene TRBJ2-1; 9 bases align to TRBD1. CDR3 length equals 16 residues. V trimming: 0 bases; J trimming: 3 bases; junction bases outside the gene matches: 3. Germline V gives CDR1 MNHEY, CDR2 SMNVEV (reference sequence). Here the CDR3 reads CASSLSGTGNYNEQFF. The CDR3 nucleotides read TGTGCCAGCAGTTTATCCGGGACAGGGAACTACAATGAGCAGTTCTTC.

This clone has just a few counts. Other DNA sequences within the sample encode an identical CDR3. The chain is built from TRBV18 and TRBJ1-1, with a possible D match to TRBD1 (5 bases). Trimming stripped 3 bases from V and 0 bases from J, with 14 bases between. Germline values: CDR1 KGHSH, CDR2 LQKENI. CDR3 length equals 16 residues. CDR3 amino acids: CASSPQTGGMNTEAFF. CDR3 nucleotides: TGTGCCAGCTCACCGCAGACTGGGGGGATGAACACTGAAGCTTTCTTT.

A single count supports this clone. The genes are TRBV5-1 and TRBJ1-1; tentatively, D is TRBD1 (5 bases). Trimming left V 2 bases short and J 1 base short, with 9 bases between. Germline loops: CDR1 SGHRS, CDR2 YFSETQ. The CDR3 extends over 14 amino acids. Here the CDR3 reads CASSFAGSNTEAFF. The CDR3 DNA follows: TGCGCCAGCAGCTTTGCAGGGTCGAACACTGAAGCTTTCTTT. Filled out from reference TRBV5-1 and TRBJ1-1, the complete variable domain reads KAGVTQTPRYLIKTRGQQVTLSCSPISGHRSVSWYQQTPGQGLQFLFEYFSETQRNKGNFPGRFSGRQFSNSRSEMNVSTLELGDSALYLCASSFAGSNTEAFFGQGTRLTVV.

The rearrangement uses TRBV7-3 and TRBJ2-3; D possibly corresponds to TRBD2 (6 bases). Looked up from germline, CDR1 is SGHTA and CDR2 is FQGTGA. The CDR3 covers 15 residues. The V end lost 2 bases, the J end lost 2 bases, and 11 bases lay between the germline ends. CDR3 bases: TGTGCCAGCAGCTTAGCGGGATCTGACACAGATACGCAGTATTTT. Protein sequence: CASSLAGSDTDTQYF.

V and J are TRBV29-1 and TRBJ1-4, with TRBD1 as a possible D gene (5 bases). Per the germline V gene, CDR1 is SQVTM and CDR2 is ANQGSEA. V lost 4 bases and J 4 bases, leaving 13 bases between the germline ends. CDR3 length: 14 residues. CDR3 sequence (DNA): TGCAGCGTTGGGGGGGGACGGATTAATGAAAAACTGTTTTTT. It translates to CSVGGGRINEKLFF. Using reference TRBV29-1 and TRBJ1-4 for the parts outside the CDR3, the full variable domain is SAVISQKPSRDICQRGTSLTIQCQVDSQVTMMFWYRQQPGQSLTLIATANQGSEATYESGFVIDKFPISRPNLTFSTLTVSNMSPEDSSIYLCSVGGGRINEKLFFGSGTQLSVL.

This clone was detected once. This chain links TRBV11-3 with TRBJ2-1, with 13 nucleotides matching TRBD2. Unmatched junction bases numbered 7, after V lost 5 bases and J lost 0 bases. CDR1 and CDR2 (germline): SGHNT, YENEEA. This CDR3 has 18 amino acids. CDR3 DNA: TGTGCCAGCAGCCCCGGACTAGCGGGAGTTGACTCCTACAATGAGCAGTTCTTC. Protein: CASSPGLAGVDSYNEQFF.

The rearrangement uses TRBV5-1 and TRBJ2-7, with 7 bases matching TRBD1. The germline V gene has CDR1 SGHRS and CDR2 YFSETQ. The CDR3 runs 15 residues. With 0 bases clipped from V and 3 bases from J, the junction kept 6 bases outside the gene matches. CDR3 DNA: TGCGCCAGCAGCTTGGGTCAGACAGGGAACTACGAGCAGTACTTC. Residues: CASSLGQTGNYEQYF. Looking up the rest from reference TRBV5-1 and TRBJ2-7 gives the full variable domain: KAGVTQTPRYLIKTRGQQVTLSCSPISGHRSVSWYQQTPGQGLQFLFEYFSETQRNKGNFPGRFSGRQFSNSRSEMNVSTLELGDSALYLCASSLGQTGNYEQYFGPGTRLTVT.

Note on this clone: One junction end disagrees with the germline gene, perhaps due to a read error. This chain joins TRBV29-1 and TRBJ2-2; 12 bases align to TRBD2. This CDR3 comprises 15 residues. Per germline, CDR1 SQVTM and CDR2 ANQGSEA. The CDR3 spells CSVLRLAGVHRGAVF. CDR3 DNA sequence: TGCAGCGTTCTAAGACTAGCGGGGGTACACCGGGGAGCTGTTTTT.

The chain carries TRBV6-1 and TRBJ2-2, with 9 bases lining up with TRBD1. V dropped 8 bases and J dropped 6; count of bases not matched to a gene: 10. This CDR3 is 15 amino acids long. Germline assignment: CDR1 MNHNS and CDR2 SASEGT. This chain's CDR3 is CASDTGTGSAGELFF. Written as DNA, the CDR3 is TGTGCCAGCGATACCGGGACAGGGAGTGCCGGGGAGCTGTTTTTT.

V is TRBV4-1 and J is TRBJ2-2; no reliable D call. This CDR3 comprises 16 residues. Germline CDR1 MGHRA, CDR2 YSYEKL. V dropped 3 bases and J dropped 5 bases, with 16 bases sitting between them. The CDR3, as DNA: TGCGCCAGCAGCCAGGTCCGCCTACTTGAAACCGGGGAGCTGTTTTTT. As protein: CASSQVRLLETGELFF.

Here the CDR3 DNA reads TGTGCCAGCAGTTTATTGGGGACAGGGCGGGAAAAACTGTTTTTT. Its translation is CASSLLGTGREKLFF. The chain is built from TRBV28 and TRBJ1-4, with TRBD1 identical over 9 bases. This CDR3 has 15 residues. CDR1 and CDR2 (germline): MDHEN, SYDVKM. After removal of 1 base from V and 8 bases from J, the junction contained 5 bases not matched to a gene.

CDR3 coding DNA: TGTGCCAGCAGCCCGATACTACGCCCCTATGGCTACACCTTC. It specifies CASSPILRPYGYTF. This rearrangement joins TRBV7-9 to TRBJ1-2, with D unresolved. CDR1 is SEHNR, CDR2 FQNEAQ, per germline (reference sequence). V lost 5 bases and J 4 bases, leaving 14 bases between the germline ends. The CDR3 covers 14 residues.

This chain uses TRBV28 with TRBJ2-1, with 11 positions matching TRBD2. The germline CDR1 and CDR2 sequences are MDHEN and SYDVKM. Losses at the gene ends were 5 bases for V and 4 bases for J; bases not matched to a gene: 16. The CDR3 loop spans 19 amino acids. DNA of the CDR3: TGTGCCAGCAGTACAATTAAAAGCGGGACTAGCGGTGTATACAATGAGCAGTTCTTC. Residues: CASSTIKSGTSGVYNEQFF.

V and J are TRBV7-9 and TRBJ1-1, with 10 bases that match TRBD1. Germline V CDR1 and CDR2: SEHNR, FQNEAQ (reference sequence). The CDR3 sequence is 14 residues long. Trimming removed 10 bases from V and 3 bases from J; junction bases left unmatched: 8. Written as DNA, the CDR3 is TGTGCCATCCTAGGACAGGGGGGTTACACTGAAGCTTTCTTT. It codes for CAILGQGGYTEAFF.

The chain has TRBV28 and TRBJ2-2; 9 nucleotides match TRBD1. The CDR3 consists of 15 residues. Germline CDR1 and CDR2: MDHEN and SYDVKM. V lost 4 bases and J lost 6; bases outside the gene matches: 6. CDR3 sequence: CASSSPGQGSGELFF. The CDR3 DNA sequence: TGTGCCAGCAGTTCACCGGGACAGGGTTCCGGGGAGCTGTTTTTT.

The chain uses TRBV18 and TRBJ2-1; 7 positions agree with TRBD1. This CDR3 contains 14 residues. V gave up 3 bases and J gave up 3 bases; unmatched junction bases: 2. Germline V lookup: CDR1 KGHSH, CDR2 LQKENI. The DNA for the CDR3 is TGTGCCAGCTCACCCCGGGACAGCTACAATGAGCAGTTCTTC. Amino acids: CASSPRDSYNEQFF.

This clone was seen many times. The chain couples TRBV2 to TRBJ2-3; TRBD2 matches 10 bases. CDR1 SNHLY and CDR2 FYNNEI come from the germline V gene. V trimming: 7 bases; J trimming: 4 bases; junction bases outside the gene matches: 8. The CDR3 consists of 15 residues. The CDR3, as DNA: TGTGCCAGCAAAAGCGGGGGGGCTTCCTCAGATACGCAGTATTTT. It encodes CASKSGGASSDTQYF.

This clone was picked up one time. The V call is TRBV5-1, the J call TRBJ2-5, with 7 bases matching TRBD2. The CDR3 loop spans 16 amino acids. Germline V CDR1 and CDR2: SGHRS, YFSETQ. V shed 0 bases, J shed 6 bases, and the junction held 11 bases outside the gene matches. The CDR3 protein is CASSLAPSGDEKTQYF. CDR3 bases: TGCGCCAGCAGCTTGGCCCCGAGCGGGGACGAAAAGACCCAGTACTTC.

The chain employs TRBV5-1 and TRBJ2-5; unclear D gene. V dropped 4 bases and J dropped 2 bases, with 12 bases sitting between them. This CDR3 comprises 14 residues. Germline assignment: CDR1 SGHRS and CDR2 YFSETQ. The CDR3 coding sequence is TGCGCCAGCAGCATTGGTAGAATACAAGAGACCCAGTACTTC. Translated, it gives CASSIGRIQETQYF.

This sequence joins TRBV7-2 and TRBJ2-5, with TRBD1 matching 10 bases. Unmatched junction bases numbered 0, after V lost 4 bases and J lost 4 bases. CDR1 and CDR2 (germline): SGHTA, FQGNSA. The CDR3 is made up of 13 amino acids. The CDR3 is CASSWDRGETQYF. The CDR3 DNA follows: TGTGCCAGCAGCTGGGACAGGGGAGAGACCCAGTACTTC.

This clone was observed a few times. V gene TRBV5-4 combines with J gene TRBJ1-5; D unresolved. Trimming left V 0 bases short and J 1 base short, with 11 bases between. Germline V gene lookup returns CDR1 SGHNT and CDR2 YYREEE (reference sequence). The CDR3 runs to 16 residues. In nucleotides, the CDR3 is TGTGCCAGCAGCTTGGCCGAGGGAGGAAGCAATCAGCCCCAGCATTTT. Translation: CASSLAEGGSNQPQHF. Full variable domain (outside the CDR3, taken from reference TRBV5-4 and TRBJ1-5): ETGVTQSPTHLIKTRGQQVTLRCSSQSGHNTVSWYQQALGQGPQFIFQYYREEENGRGNFPPRFSGLQFPNYSSELNVNALELDDSALYLCASSLAEGGSNQPQHFGDGTRLSIL.

This rearrangement joins TRBV30 to TRBJ1-5; D unresolved. V lost 0 bases to trimming and J lost 3 bases, with 9 bases between them. CDR1 and CDR2 (germline): GTSNPN, SVGIG (reference sequence). The CDR3 loop spans 14 amino acids. CDR3 bases: TGTGCCTGGAGTGTTGTAGCGGACAATCAGCCCCAGCATTTT. This sequence encodes CAWSVVADNQPQHF.

The V and J genes are TRBV28 and TRBJ2-6, with 7 bases lining up with TRBD1. In germline, CDR1 is MDHEN, CDR2 SYDVKM. The CDR3 covers 18 residues. The V segment lost 2 bases and the J segment 2 bases; nucleotides outside the gene matches: 9. In DNA, the CDR3 is TGTGCCAGCAGTTTAAGGGGGCGCCGGTTCCCTGGGGCCAACGTCCTGACTTTC. Its translation is CASSLRGRRFPGANVLTF.

The chain joins TRBV27 to TRBJ1-1; possible D gene TRBD1, 5 bases. This CDR3 is built from 14 residues. V lost 5 bases and J 0 bases, leaving 10 bases between the germline ends. Per germline, CDR1 MNHEY and CDR2 SMNVEV (reference sequence). The CDR3 sequence: CASSAGRVNTEAFF. The CDR3 nucleotides are TGTGCCAGCAGTGCGGGACGGGTGAACACTGAAGCTTTCTTT.

The chain carries TRBV5-1 and TRBJ2-1; D perhaps matches TRBD1 (6 bases). V was cut by 0 bases and J by 9 bases, with 16 bases left in between. CDR1 is SGHRS, CDR2 YFSETQ, per germline. This CDR3 spans 15 amino acids. This CDR3 reads CASSLAGRPGAEQFF. The CDR3 DNA sequence: TGCGCCAGCAGCTTGGCCGGGCGGCCAGGGGCTGAGCAGTTCTTC. Looking up the rest from reference TRBV5-1 and TRBJ2-1 gives the full variable domain: KAGVTQTPRYLIKTRGQQVTLSCSPISGHRSVSWYQQTPGQGLQFLFEYFSETQRNKGNFPGRFSGRQFSNSRSEMNVSTLELGDSALYLCASSLAGRPGAEQFFGPGTRLTVL.

The chain couples TRBV6-1 to TRBJ2-5; TRBD2 might be the D (5 bases). Trimming took 0 bases from V and 1 from J, leaving 21 bases between them. Germline values: CDR1 MNHNS, CDR2 SASEGT. The CDR3 runs 19 residues. CDR3 sequence reads: CASSEAVPPRGSLQETQYF. Written as DNA, the CDR3 is TGTGCCAGCAGTGAAGCTGTTCCCCCCAGAGGGTCTCTCCAAGAGACCCAGTACTTC.